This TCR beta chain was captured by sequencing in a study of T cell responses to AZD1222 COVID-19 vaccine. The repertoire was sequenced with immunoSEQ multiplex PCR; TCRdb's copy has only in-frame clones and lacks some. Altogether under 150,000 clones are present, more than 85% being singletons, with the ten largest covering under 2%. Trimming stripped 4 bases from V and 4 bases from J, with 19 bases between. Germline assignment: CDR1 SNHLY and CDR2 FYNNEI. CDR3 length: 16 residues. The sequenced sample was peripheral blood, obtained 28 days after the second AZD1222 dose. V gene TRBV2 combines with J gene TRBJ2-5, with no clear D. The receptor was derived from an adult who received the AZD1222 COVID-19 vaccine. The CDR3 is CASSVGVEREAETQYF. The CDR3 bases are TGTGCCAGCAGTGTTGGGGTTGAAAGGGAAGCAGAGACCCAGTACTTC.